This TCR beta chain was retrieved from a study of tumor and adjacent non-tumor tissue in lung cancer. The overall study: Samples averaged roughly 4.2 million productive TCRbeta reads each.

No cell sorting was done before RNA was extracted from the tissue. A modified ARM-PCR protocol with three rounds of nested PCR amplified TCRbeta. TCRdb independently ran MiXCR on the multiplex PCR reads; one entry per CDR3 protein. Of 65,000 to 75,000 distinct CDR3 sequences detected, 73% appear once; the ten largest clones hold 28%. V was shortened by 5 bases and J by 11 bases, with 17 bases between the two germline ends. The CDR3 totals 13 residues. The rearrangement joins TRBV12-3 or TRBV12-4 to TRBJ2-3; no firm D call. The clonotype comes from a man aged 55 to 70 with non-small cell lung cancer. The sample taken for sequencing was lung tumor tissue. The CDR3 region is CASSSLDTYMQYF. CDR3 DNA sequence: TGTGCCAGCAGTAGCCTCGACACATATATGCAGTATTTT.